The 3 T cell receptor beta chains given below trace back to one sample, sequenced in a study of T-cell memory formation after mild COVID-19 (dated by TCRdb to the early 2020s). Libraries were constructed by 5' RACE. The sequencer was an Illumina NovaSeq 6000. Clones were called with MiXCR by TCRdb after fastp trimmed the public reads at Q25, and only in-frame beta chains were retained. Entries that share a CDR3 protein sequence are merged under the most common genes and DNA. The sample table contains about 340,000 distinct CDR3 sequences; only one count was recorded for 20% to 25% of them. The top ten clonotypes cover about 21% of the sample. Sequencing input: PBMCs or a T cell subset sorted from them (not recorded which). These TCRs come from a man between 18 and 35 years old who had mild COVID-19 (a few samples of this study predate the infection). The sample titles of this study are shuffled in the database, so cell type and time point are left out; the donor was told from shared clones.

This clonotype was observed once. The chain joins TRBV24-1 to TRBJ1-5; D is uncertain. V lost 9 bases, J lost 0 bases, and 17 bases lay in between. Germline CDR1 KGHDR, CDR2 SFDVKD. The CDR3 loop spans 16 amino acids. CDR3 sequence reads: CATRVTEGYSNQPQHF. The CDR3 DNA reads TGTGCCACCCGGGTTACTGAAGGGTATAGCAATCAGCCCCAGCATTTT.

This clonotype was detected ten times or more. The gene calls are TRBV11-2 and TRBJ2-1; no clear D gene. V lost 5 bases and J lost 8, with 7 bases in between. The CDR3 covers 11 residues. Per germline, CDR1 SGHAT and CDR2 FQNNGV. The CDR3: CASSPRDEQFF. The CDR3 DNA follows: TGTGCCAGCAGCCCCCGGGATGAGCAGTTCTTC.

The genes are TRBV10-3 and TRBJ1-2; the D gene is possibly TRBD1 (6 bases). Germline V gives CDR1 ENHRY, CDR2 SYGVKD. This CDR3 is 13 amino acids long. The V and J ends lost 8 bases and 8 bases respectively, with 18 bases between them. CDR3 region: CAIAKQGSEGYTF. The CDR3 DNA reads TGTGCCATCGCAAAACAGGGATCTGAAGGCTACACCTTC.